These 6 T cell receptor beta chains were sequenced from one sample in a study of cytomegalovirus exposure and HLA in healthy donors. Both 60 Vbeta primers and 13 Jbeta primers went into the PCR. The method was immunoSEQ multiplex PCR; TCRdb's version includes in-frame clones alone and lacks a portion of them. The top ten hold over 1.5% of the sample, which has 150,000 to 250,000 clones, 79% seen once. The sequenced sample consisted of PBMCs. The receptors originated from a girl between 10 and 17 years old in good health and CMV-seropositive.

The chain carries TRBV4-1 and TRBJ1-5; D possibly corresponds to TRBD1 (5 bases). The germline CDR1 and CDR2 sequences are MGHRA and YSYEKL. The CDR3 length is 17 residues. V shed 3 bases and J shed 2 bases, with 17 bases lying between them. CDR3 bases: TGCGCCAGCAGCCACCCGACAGATCTTTCTGGCAATCAGCCCCAGCATTTT. Translation: CASSHPTDLSGNQPQHF.

The chain carries TRBV13 and TRBJ2-1; 9 nucleotides match TRBD2. The CDR3 covers 19 residues. With V trimmed by 1 base and J by 8 bases, 18 bases remained unmatched. Germline CDR1 reads PRHDT; CDR2 reads FYEKMQ (reference sequence). CDR3 DNA: TGTGCCAGCAGCTTAGAAAGCGGGGGGACCGAAAAGGGTGTCTATGAGCAGTTCTTC. This translates into CASSLESGGTEKGVYEQFF.

This clone was seen a few times. The chain couples TRBV5-1 to TRBJ1-6; D is undetermined. V was pared by 0 bases and J by 2 bases, with 6 bases between. The length of the CDR3 is 15 residues. CDR1 SGHRS and CDR2 YFSETQ come from the germline V gene. The CDR3 nucleotides are TGCGCCAGCAGCTTGGAGCAGGCCTATAATTCACCCCTCCACTTT. Amino acid sequence: CASSLEQAYNSPLHF. Complete variable domain (other parts from reference TRBV5-1 and TRBJ1-6): KAGVTQTPRYLIKTRGQQVTLSCSPISGHRSVSWYQQTPGQGLQFLFEYFSETQRNKGNFPGRFSGRQFSNSRSEMNVSTLELGDSALYLCASSLEQAYNSPLHFGNGTRLTVT.

The V and J genes are TRBV10-1 and TRBJ1-1; TRBD1 might be the D (5 bases). The V end was cut by 2 bases, the J end by 4 bases, with 11 bases between. The CDR3 has 14 residues. From germline, CDR1 is WNHNN and CDR2 SYGVQD (reference sequence). CDR3 in amino acids: CASSERGESTEAFF. DNA for the CDR3: TGCGCCAGCAGTGAGAGGGGCGAAAGCACTGAAGCTTTCTTT.

This clone is a singleton in its sample. V gene TRBV10-3 combines with J gene TRBJ1-5; 8 bases are a match to TRBD1. This CDR3 is 15 amino acids long. Germline lookup yields CDR1 ENHRY and CDR2 SYGVKD. V dropped 2 bases and J dropped 6; count of bases not matched to a gene: 6. The CDR3 loop is CAISEKDREGQPQHF. The DNA for the CDR3 is TGTGCCATCAGTGAGAAGGACAGGGAGGGTCAGCCCCAGCATTTT.

V and J are TRBV30 and TRBJ2-5, with 14 nucleotides matching TRBD2. The V and J ends lost 5 bases and 2 bases, in that order; junction bases with no gene match: 1. Germline CDR1 and CDR2: GTSNPN and SVGIG (reference sequence). The CDR3 contains 14 residues. CDR3: CAWGLAGGQETQYF. As DNA, the CDR3 is TGTGCCTGGGGACTAGCGGGGGGACAAGAGACCCAGTACTTC.